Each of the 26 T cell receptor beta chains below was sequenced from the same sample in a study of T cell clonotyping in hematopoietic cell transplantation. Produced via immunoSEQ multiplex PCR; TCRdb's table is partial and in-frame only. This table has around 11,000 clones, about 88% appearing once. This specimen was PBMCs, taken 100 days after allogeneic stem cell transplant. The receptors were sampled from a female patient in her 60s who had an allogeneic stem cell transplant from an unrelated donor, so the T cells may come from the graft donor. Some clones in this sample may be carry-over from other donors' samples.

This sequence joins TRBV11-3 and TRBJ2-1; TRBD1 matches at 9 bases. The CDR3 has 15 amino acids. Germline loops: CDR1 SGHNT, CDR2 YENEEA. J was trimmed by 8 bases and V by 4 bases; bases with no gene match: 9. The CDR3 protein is CASSSEGTGWDEQFF. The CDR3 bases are TGTGCCAGCAGCTCAGAGGGGACAGGGTGGGATGAGCAGTTCTTC.

For the CDR3, the DNA is TGTGCCAGCAGCCTAGGTCTGGGTGAGCAGTTCTTC. It translates to CASSLGLGEQFF. The chain combines TRBV6-5 with TRBJ2-1; D is unclear. CDR3 length equals 12 residues. The germline V and J ends were trimmed by 6 bases and 9 bases, with 12 bases remaining between them. Per the germline V gene, CDR1 is MNHEY and CDR2 is SVGAGI.

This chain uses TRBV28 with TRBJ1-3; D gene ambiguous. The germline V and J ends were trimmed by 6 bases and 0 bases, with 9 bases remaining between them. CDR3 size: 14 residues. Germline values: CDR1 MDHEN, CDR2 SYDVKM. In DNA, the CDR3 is TGTGCCAGCAGGCTCACTCTCTCTGGAAACACCATATATTTT. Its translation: CASRLTLSGNTIYF.

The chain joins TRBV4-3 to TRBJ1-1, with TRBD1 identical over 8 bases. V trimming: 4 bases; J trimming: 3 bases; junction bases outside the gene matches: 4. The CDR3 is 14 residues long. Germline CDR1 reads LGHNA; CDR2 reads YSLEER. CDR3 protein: CASSPGGQDTEAFF. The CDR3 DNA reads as TGCGCCAGCAGCCCCGGGGGACAGGACACTGAAGCTTTCTTT.

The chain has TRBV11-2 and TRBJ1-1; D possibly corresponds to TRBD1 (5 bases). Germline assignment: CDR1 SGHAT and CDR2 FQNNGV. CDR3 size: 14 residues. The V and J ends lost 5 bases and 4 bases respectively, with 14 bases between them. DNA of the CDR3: TGTGCCAGCAGCGAAAGCAGGGCGGTCACTGAAGCTTTCTTT. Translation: CASSESRAVTEAFF.

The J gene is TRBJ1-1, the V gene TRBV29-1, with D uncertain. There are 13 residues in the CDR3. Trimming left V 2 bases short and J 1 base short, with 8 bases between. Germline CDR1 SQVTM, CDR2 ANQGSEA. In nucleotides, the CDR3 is TGCAGCGTTGAATCGGGATGGAACACTGAAGCTTTCTTT. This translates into CSVESGWNTEAFF.

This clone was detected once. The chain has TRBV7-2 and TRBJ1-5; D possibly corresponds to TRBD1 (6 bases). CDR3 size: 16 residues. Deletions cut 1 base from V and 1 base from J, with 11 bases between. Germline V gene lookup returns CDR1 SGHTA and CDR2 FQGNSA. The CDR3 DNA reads TGTGCCAGCAGCTTAGGAGGGGGGGCCAGCAATCAGCCCCAGCATTTT. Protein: CASSLGGGASNQPQHF. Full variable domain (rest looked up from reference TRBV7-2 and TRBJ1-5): GAGVSQSPSNKVTEKGKDVELRCDPISGHTALYWYRQSLGQGLEFLIYFQGNSAPDKSGLPSDRFSAERTGGSVSTLTIQRTQQEDSAVYLCASSLGGGASNQPQHFGDGTRLSIL.

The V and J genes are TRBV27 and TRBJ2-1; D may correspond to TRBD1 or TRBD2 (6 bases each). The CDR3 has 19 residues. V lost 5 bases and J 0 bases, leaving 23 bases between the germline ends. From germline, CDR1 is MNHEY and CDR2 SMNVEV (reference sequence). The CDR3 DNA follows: TGTGCCAGCAGTCCAAGGGGGGCGGGAACCGGGAGCTCCTACAATGAGCAGTTCTTC. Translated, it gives CASSPRGAGTGSSYNEQFF.

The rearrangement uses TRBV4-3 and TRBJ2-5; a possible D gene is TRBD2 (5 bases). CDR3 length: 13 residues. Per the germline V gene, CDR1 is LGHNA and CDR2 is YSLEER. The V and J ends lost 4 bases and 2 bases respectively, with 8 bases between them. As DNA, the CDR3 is TGCGCCAGCAGCCGGACTCATCAAGAGACCCAGTACTTC. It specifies CASSRTHQETQYF.

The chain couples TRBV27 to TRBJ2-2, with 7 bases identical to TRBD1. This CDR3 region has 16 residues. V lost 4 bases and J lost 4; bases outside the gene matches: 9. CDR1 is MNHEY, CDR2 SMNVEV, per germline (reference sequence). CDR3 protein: CASSSQGSASTGELFF. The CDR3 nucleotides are TGTGCCAGCAGTTCACAGGGGTCGGCGAGCACCGGGGAGCTGTTTTTT.

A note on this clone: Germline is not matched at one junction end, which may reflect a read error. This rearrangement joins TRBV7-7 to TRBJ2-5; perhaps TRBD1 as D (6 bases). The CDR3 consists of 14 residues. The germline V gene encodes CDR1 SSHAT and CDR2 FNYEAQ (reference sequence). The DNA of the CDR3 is TGTGCTAGCAGCTCAGGGGACCCTCAAGAGACCCAGTACTTC. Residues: CASSSGDPQETQYF.

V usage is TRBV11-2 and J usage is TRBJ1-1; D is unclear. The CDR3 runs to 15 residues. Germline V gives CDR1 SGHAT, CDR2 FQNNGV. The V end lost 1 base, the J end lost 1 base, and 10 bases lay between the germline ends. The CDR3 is CASSLGSDRNTEAFF. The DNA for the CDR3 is TGTGCCAGCAGCTTAGGTTCCGATCGGAACACTGAAGCTTTCTTT.

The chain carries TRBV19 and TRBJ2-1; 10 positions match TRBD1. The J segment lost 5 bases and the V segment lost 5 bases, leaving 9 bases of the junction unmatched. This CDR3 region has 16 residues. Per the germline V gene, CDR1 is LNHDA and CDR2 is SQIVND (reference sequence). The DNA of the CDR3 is TGTGCCAGTAGTTCGCGGACAGGGGGAGGTCACAATGAGCAGTTCTTC. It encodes CASSSRTGGGHNEQFF. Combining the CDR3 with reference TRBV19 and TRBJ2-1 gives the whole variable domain DGGITQSPKYLFRKEGQNVTLSCEQNLNHDAMYWYRQDPGQGLRLIYYSQIVNDFQKGDIAEGYSVSREKKESFPLTVTSAQKNPTAFYLCASSSRTGGGHNEQFFGPGTRLTVL.

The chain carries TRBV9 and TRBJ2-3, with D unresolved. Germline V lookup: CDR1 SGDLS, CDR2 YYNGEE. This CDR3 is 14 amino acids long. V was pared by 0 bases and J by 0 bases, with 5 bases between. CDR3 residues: CASSVDVSTDTQYF. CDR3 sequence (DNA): TGTGCCAGCAGCGTAGATGTGAGCACAGATACGCAGTATTTT.

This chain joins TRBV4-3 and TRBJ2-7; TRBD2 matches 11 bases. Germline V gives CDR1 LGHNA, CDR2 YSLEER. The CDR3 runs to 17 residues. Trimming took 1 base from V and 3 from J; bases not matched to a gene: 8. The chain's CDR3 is CASSQGTTLAGDYEQYF. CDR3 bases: TGCGCCAGCAGCCAAGGGACCACACTAGCGGGGGACTACGAGCAGTACTTC.

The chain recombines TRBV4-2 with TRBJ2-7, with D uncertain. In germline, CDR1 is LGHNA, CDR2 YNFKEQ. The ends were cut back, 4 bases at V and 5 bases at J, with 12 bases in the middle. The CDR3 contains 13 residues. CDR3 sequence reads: CASSPNPSDEQYF. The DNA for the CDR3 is TGTGCCAGCAGCCCTAACCCATCTGACGAGCAGTACTTC.

The CDR3: CASSLTDQETQYF. CDR3 DNA: TGTGCCAGCAGCTTAACAGATCAAGAGACCCAGTACTTC. The J gene is TRBJ2-5, the V gene TRBV7-6; no clear D gene. CDR1 and CDR2 (germline): SGHVS, FNYEAQ. V was trimmed by 2 bases and J by 2 bases, leaving 6 bases between them. This CDR3 comprises 13 residues.

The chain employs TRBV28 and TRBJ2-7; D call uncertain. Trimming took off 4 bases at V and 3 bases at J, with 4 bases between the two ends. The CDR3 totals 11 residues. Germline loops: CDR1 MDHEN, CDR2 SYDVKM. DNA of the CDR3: TGTGCCAGCAGTTGGGGCTACGAGCAGTACTTC. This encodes CASSWGYEQYF. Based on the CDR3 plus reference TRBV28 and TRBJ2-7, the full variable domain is DVKVTQSSRYLVKRTGEKVFLECVQDMDHENMFWYRQDPGLGLRLIYFSYDVKMKEKGDIPEGYSVSREKKERFSLILESASTNQTSMYLCASSWGYEQYFGPGTRLTVT.

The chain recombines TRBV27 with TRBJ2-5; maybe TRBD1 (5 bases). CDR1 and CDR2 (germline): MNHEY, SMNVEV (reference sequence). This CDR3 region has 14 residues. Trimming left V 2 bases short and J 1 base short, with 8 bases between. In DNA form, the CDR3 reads TGTGCCAGCAGTTTAAGGGGTGGCCAAGAGACCCAGTACTTC. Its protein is CASSLRGGQETQYF.

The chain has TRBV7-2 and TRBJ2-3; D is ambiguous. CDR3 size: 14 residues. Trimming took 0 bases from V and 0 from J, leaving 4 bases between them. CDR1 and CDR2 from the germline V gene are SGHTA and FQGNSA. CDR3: CASSLAASTDTQYF. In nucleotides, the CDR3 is TGTGCCAGCAGCTTAGCGGCTAGCACAGATACGCAGTATTTT.

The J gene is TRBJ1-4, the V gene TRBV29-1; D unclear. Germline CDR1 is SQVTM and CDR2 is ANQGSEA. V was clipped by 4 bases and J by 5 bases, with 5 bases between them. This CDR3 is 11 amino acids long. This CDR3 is CSVAQNEKLFF. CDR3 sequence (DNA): TGCAGCGTTGCCCAGAATGAAAAACTGTTTTTT.

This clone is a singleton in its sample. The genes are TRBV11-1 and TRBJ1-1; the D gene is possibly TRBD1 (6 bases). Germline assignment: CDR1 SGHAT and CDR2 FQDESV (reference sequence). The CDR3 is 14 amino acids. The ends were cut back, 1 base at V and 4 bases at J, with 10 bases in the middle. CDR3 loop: CASSLGTVSTEAFF. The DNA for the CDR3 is TGTGCCAGCAGCTTAGGGACAGTAAGCACTGAAGCTTTCTTT.

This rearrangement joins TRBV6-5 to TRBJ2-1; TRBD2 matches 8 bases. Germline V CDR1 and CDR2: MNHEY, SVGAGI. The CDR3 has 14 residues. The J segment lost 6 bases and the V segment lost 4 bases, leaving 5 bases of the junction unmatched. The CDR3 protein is CASSFSGTINEQFF. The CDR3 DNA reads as TGTGCCAGCAGTTTTAGCGGGACGATCAATGAGCAGTTCTTC.

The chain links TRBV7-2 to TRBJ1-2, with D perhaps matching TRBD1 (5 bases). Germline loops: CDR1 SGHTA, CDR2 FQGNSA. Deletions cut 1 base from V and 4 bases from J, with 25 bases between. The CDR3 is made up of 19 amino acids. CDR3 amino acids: CASSLVIIAGGSSGYGYTF. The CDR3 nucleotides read TGTGCCAGCAGCTTAGTGATAATAGCGGGGGGGTCTTCTGGCTATGGCTACACCTTC. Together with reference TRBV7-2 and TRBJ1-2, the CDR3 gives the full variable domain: GAGVSQSPSNKVTEKGKDVELRCDPISGHTALYWYRQSLGQGLEFLIYFQGNSAPDKSGLPSDRFSAERTGGSVSTLTIQRTQQEDSAVYLCASSLVIIAGGSSGYGYTFGSGTRLTVV.

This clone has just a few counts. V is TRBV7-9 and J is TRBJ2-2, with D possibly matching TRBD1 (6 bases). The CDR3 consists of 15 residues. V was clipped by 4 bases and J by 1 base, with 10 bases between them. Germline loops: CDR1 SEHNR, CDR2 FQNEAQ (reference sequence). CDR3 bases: TGTGCCAGCAGCTCGACAGGACGGAACACCGGGGAGCTGTTTTTT. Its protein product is CASSSTGRNTGELFF.

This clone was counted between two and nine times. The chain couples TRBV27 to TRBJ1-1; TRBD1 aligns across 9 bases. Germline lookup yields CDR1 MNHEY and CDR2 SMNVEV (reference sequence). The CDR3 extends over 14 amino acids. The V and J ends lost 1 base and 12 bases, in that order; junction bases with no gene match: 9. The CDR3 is CASSLLPGQGGPFF. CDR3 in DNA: TGTGCCAGCAGTTTATTACCGGGACAGGGTGGTCCTTTCTTT.